Following are 19 T cell receptor beta chains from one sample sequenced in a study of beta chain features in type 1 diabetes. Study findings and constraints: In every one of the four CD4+ subsets, TCRB CDR3s were moderately but significantly shorter in Type 1 diabetes patients.

What these receptors recognize is not known. The investigators reverse transcribed all of the isolated RNA, so they sequenced expressed TCRB transcripts. Some clones are missing from TCRdb's copy, which holds only in-frame ones; the method was immunoSEQ multiplex PCR. This sample yields 280,000 or so clones, of which over 14% are seen a single time; about 0.014% belongs to the top ten. Sequenced: naive CD4+ T cells from blood. Receptors originate from a man between 18 and 29 years old with type 1 diabetes.

In this sample, this clone turned up a few times. The chain joins TRBV5-1 to TRBJ2-7, with D maybe TRBD2 (7 bases). Germline assignment: CDR1 SGHRS and CDR2 YFSETQ. The CDR3 is made up of 18 amino acids. V gave up 3 bases and J gave up 4 bases, with 26 bases separating them. As DNA, the CDR3 is TGCGCCAGCAGCTCTCTGGGGGGAGGGACACAGGGCGCGTACGAGCAGTACTTC. Its protein product is CASSSLGGGTQGAYEQYF.

The rearrangement links TRBV27 to TRBJ1-5, with D possibly matching TRBD1 (6 bases). The CDR3 extends over 15 amino acids. V was cut by 6 bases and J by 3 bases, with 15 bases left in between. Germline-derived CDR1 and CDR2 are MNHEY and SMNVEV (reference sequence). CDR3 amino acids: CASSLQTGDNQPQHF. Written as DNA, the CDR3 is TGTGCCAGCAGCCTGCAGACAGGCGACAATCAGCCCCAGCATTTT.

This clone has just a few counts. Here the CDR3 reads CASRVESNQPQHF. The CDR3 bases are TGTGCCAGCAGAGTAGAATCCAATCAGCCCCAGCATTTT. The chain carries TRBV2 and TRBJ1-5, with unresolved D. V lost 6 bases to trimming and J lost 3 bases, with 9 bases between them. The CDR3 has 13 residues. Germline values: CDR1 SNHLY, CDR2 FYNNEI.

This clone was observed a handful of times. V usage is TRBV5-1 and J usage is TRBJ1-2; TRBD1 matches 9 bases. J lost 8 bases, V lost 4 bases, and 15 bases had no gene match. The CDR3 length is 16 residues. CDR1 is SGHRS, CDR2 YFSETQ, per germline. The CDR3 coding sequence is TGCGCCAGCAGCACCGGACAGGGGCTACCGGGAACGGGCTACACCTTC. Its protein is CASSTGQGLPGTGYTF.

This chain joins TRBV28 and TRBJ2-3; perhaps TRBD1 as D (5 bases). Germline V lookup: CDR1 MDHEN, CDR2 SYDVKM. This CDR3 is built from 12 residues. Trimming removed 7 bases from V and 5 bases from J, with 10 bases in between. The DNA of the CDR3 is TGTGCCAGCACTGACCAGGGAGATACGCAGTATTTT. Protein sequence: CASTDQGDTQYF.

This clone was detected only a few times. The CDR3 here is CASSARTGTATYEQYF. The CDR3, as DNA: TGTGCCAGCTCAGCTAGGACAGGGACCGCCACCTACGAGCAGTACTTC. The V and J genes are TRBV18 and TRBJ2-7; the match to TRBD1 covers 8 bases. The V and J ends lost 5 bases and 2 bases, in that order; junction bases with no gene match: 11. Germline CDR1 and CDR2: KGHSH and LQKENI. The CDR3 loop spans 16 amino acids.

This clone was seen only a few times. The genes are TRBV6-5 and TRBJ2-7, with D maybe TRBD2 (6 bases). This CDR3 is 16 amino acids long. Germline-derived CDR1 and CDR2 are MNHEY and SVGAGI. V dropped 0 bases and J dropped 0 bases, with 12 bases sitting between them. The DNA of the CDR3 is TGTGCCAGCAGTTACTCCCCCGGAGGGAGCTCCTACGAGCAGTACTTC. Amino acid sequence: CASSYSPGGSSYEQYF.

The chain links TRBV5-6 to TRBJ2-3; tentative D call: TRBD2 (6 bases). Trimming took off 2 bases at V and 4 bases at J, with 14 bases between the two ends. Germline V CDR1 and CDR2: SGHDT, YYEEEE. This CDR3 comprises 15 residues. CDR3 residues: CASSFLGGVADTQYF. The CDR3 DNA sequence: TGTGCCAGCAGCTTCTTGGGGGGAGTTGCAGATACGCAGTATTTT.

The V call is TRBV9, the J call TRBJ2-7; the D gene is possibly TRBD2 (5 bases). The germline V and J ends were trimmed by 0 bases and 2 bases, with 12 bases remaining between them. Germline loops: CDR1 SGDLS, CDR2 YYNGEE. This CDR3 contains 15 residues. The CDR3 nucleotides are TGTGCCAGCAGCGTAGATCCTAGCTCAACCTACGAGCAGTACTTC. Protein product: CASSVDPSSTYEQYF.

V gene TRBV9 combines with J gene TRBJ2-7; 11 positions agree with TRBD2. CDR1 and CDR2 (germline): SGDLS, YYNGEE. V dropped 2 bases and J dropped 3; count of bases not matched to a gene: 7. The CDR3 sequence is 16 residues long. CDR3 bases: TGTGCCAGCAGCGTGGAAGGGACTAGCGGATACTACGAGCAGTACTTC. This encodes CASSVEGTSGYYEQYF.

This clone was detected only a few times. The chain combines TRBV29-1 with TRBJ2-3, with D perhaps matching TRBD2 (7 bases). The germline gives CDR1 SQVTM, CDR2 ANQGSEA. The length of the CDR3 is 13 residues. This CDR3 reads CGYGGPSTDTQYF. In nucleotides, the CDR3 is TGCGGGTACGGGGGGCCCAGCACAGATACGCAGTATTTT.

The chain links TRBV2 to TRBJ2-7, with 8 bases aligning to TRBD1. V shed 7 bases and J 6 bases; nucleotides not matched to a gene: 11. This CDR3 is 14 amino acids long. CDR1 is SNHLY, CDR2 FYNNEI, per germline. CDR3 sequence: CASKGTGQNGEQYF. The CDR3 coding sequence is TGTGCCAGCAAGGGGACAGGCCAAAATGGCGAGCAGTACTTC.

The J gene is TRBJ2-7, the V gene TRBV20-1; D remains ambiguous. V lost 3 bases and J 7 bases, leaving 7 bases between the germline ends. Germline assignment: CDR1 DFQATT and CDR2 SNEGSKA (reference sequence). The CDR3 sequence is 10 residues long. The CDR3 protein is CSARFEEQYF. The CDR3, as DNA: TGCAGTGCTAGGTTTGAGGAGCAGTACTTC.

The chain couples TRBV5-1 to TRBJ2-5, with TRBD1 as a possible D gene (6 bases). CDR1 is SGHRS and CDR2 is YFSETQ in the germline V gene. The ends were cut back, 4 bases at V and 9 bases at J, with 22 bases in the middle. The CDR3 covers 15 residues. The CDR3: CASSPGSPQGTAQYF. In DNA form, the CDR3 reads TGCGCCAGCAGCCCCGGCAGTCCTCAGGGGACGGCCCAGTACTTC.

This clone was picked up a small number of times. This chain uses TRBV30 with TRBJ1-5, with 7 bases lining up with TRBD1. Germline CDR1 reads GTSNPN; CDR2 reads SVGIG (reference sequence). The CDR3 consists of 13 residues. The V gene end was trimmed by 3 bases and the J gene end by 4 bases; junction bases not matched to a gene: 3. The chain's CDR3 is CAWSGRGNQPQHF. The CDR3 DNA is TGTGCCTGGAGCGGCAGGGGGAATCAGCCCCAGCATTTT. Full variable domain (rest looked up from reference TRBV30 and TRBJ1-5): SQTIHQWPATLVQPVGSPLSLECTVEGTSNPNLYWYRQAAGRGLQLLFYSVGIGQISSEVPQNLSASRPQDRQFILSSKKLLLSDSGFYLCAWSGRGNQPQHFGDGTRLSIL.

This clone came up a few times. The chain is built from TRBV14 and TRBJ2-5, with D uncertain. Germline-derived CDR1 and CDR2 are SGHDN and FVKESK. Trimming pared 4 bases from V and 0 bases from J, leaving 9 bases between. The CDR3 extends over 14 amino acids. CDR3 in DNA: TGTGCCAGCAGCCGCCCCAGGTACCAAGAGACCCAGTACTTC. Translation gives CASSRPRYQETQYF.

The chain combines TRBV5-1 with TRBJ2-2; 9 positions agree with TRBD2. This CDR3 region has 16 residues. CDR1 is SGHRS, CDR2 YFSETQ, per germline. The J segment lost 6 bases and the V segment lost 6 bases, leaving 12 bases of the junction unmatched. CDR3 sequence reads: CASIPAGGPGAGELFF. DNA of the CDR3: TGCGCCAGCATCCCAGCGGGAGGCCCCGGGGCCGGGGAGCTGTTTTTT. Full variable domain (outside the CDR3, taken from reference TRBV5-1 and TRBJ2-2): KAGVTQTPRYLIKTRGQQVTLSCSPISGHRSVSWYQQTPGQGLQFLFEYFSETQRNKGNFPGRFSGRQFSNSRSEMNVSTLELGDSALYLCASIPAGGPGAGELFFGEGSRLTVL.

The rearrangement joins TRBV7-2 to TRBJ2-3; TRBD1 matches 10 bases. The germline gives CDR1 SGHTA, CDR2 FQGNSA. V lost 4 bases to trimming and J lost 4 bases; unmatched junction nucleotides: 14. The length of the CDR3 is 18 residues. The CDR3 DNA is TGTGCCAGCAGCTACGCACCCCCGGGACAGGGGTTCGCAGATACGCAGTATTTT. It yields the protein CASSYAPPGQGFADTQYF.

This clone turned up a few times. V and J are TRBV4-3 and TRBJ1-2; D is unresolved. Germline V gene data show CDR1 as LGHNA and CDR2 as YSLEER. The CDR3 sequence is 17 residues long. V dropped 4 bases and J dropped 6 bases, with 24 bases sitting between them. DNA of the CDR3: TGCGCCAGCAGCCCATCTGTTTCACCCCTGAGGGAGGATGGCTACACCTTC. Translating gives CASSPSVSPLREDGYTF.